The rows below give T cell receptor beta chains drawn from one sample of a study of shared clonotypes between healthy human individuals. Using immunoSEQ multiplex PCR, the repertoire was profiled, and TCRdb retains in-frame clones only, with some absent. This table holds hundreds of thousands of clones, roughly 98% found once. Sequencing was performed on naive CD8+ T cells sorted from blood. These receptors came from a man aged 25-45 years in good health. The conserved cysteine and the conserved F or W are not part of the CDR3 here.

cdr3_aa j_call v_call
ATSSGWEAF TRBJ1-1 TRBV15
ASSFQETQY TRBJ2-5 TRBV5-1
ASSILVGQGREDTQY TRBJ2-3 TRBV19
ASSLLPASYEQY TRBJ2-7 TRBV11-2
ASRGQEETQY TRBJ2-5 TRBV11-2
ASSRLAVETQY TRBJ2-5 TRBV7-9
SATSGRAYEQY TRBJ2-7 TRBV29-1
ASSKDSPDTQY TRBJ2-3 TRBV28
ASSEAGGTGRV TRBJ2-1 TRBV6-1
SVDVGGSGYT TRBJ1-2 TRBV29-1
ASSPFSGSGYEQY TRBJ2-7 TRBV6-5
ASSHPMTSGDSYEQY TRBJ2-7 TRBV9
ASSDYYEQY TRBJ2-7 TRBV28
ASSPQGWNTEAF TRBJ1-1 TRBV27
SVGGIEATYEQY TRBJ2-7 TRBV29-1
ASRGSGAGGGDEQY TRBJ2-7 TRBV2
ASSPTYGTDSYNEQF TRBJ2-1 TRBV19
ASSSGGPLREQY TRBJ2-7 TRBV27
ASSQDIRGPTQY TRBJ2-3 TRBV4-3
ASSQPGLFYEQY TRBJ2-7 TRBV11-2
ASSEWGITEAF TRBJ1-1 TRBV10-1
ASSWDRELTYNEQF TRBJ2-1 TRBV7-9
ASSAGTVTPYEQY TRBJ2-7 TRBV5-5
ASSFTGELF TRBJ2-2 TRBV9
AWSEGSRVYTGELF TRBJ2-2 TRBV30
ASSSAGGYEQY TRBJ2-7 TRBV7-9
ASSLEGLAVLGANVLT TRBJ2-6 TRBV7-8
ASSLPLERSQY TRBJ2-3 TRBV7-9
TSSQPPGWYNEQF TRBJ2-1 TRBV1
SVKGGDGSYNEQF TRBJ2-1 TRBV29-1
ASSPTGTGMMDEQF TRBJ2-1 TRBV28
ASSPGTSGRLGEQF TRBJ2-1 TRBV9
ASSLGGVVGNEQF TRBJ2-1 TRBV7-9
ASSSYPGTGENYGYT TRBJ1-2 TRBV27
ASSITSTGIYGYT TRBJ1-2 TRBV19
ASSPISVVPGGVDEQY TRBJ2-7 TRBV18
ASSLSNEQF TRBJ2-1 TRBV27
ASSSDRGFEQY TRBJ2-7 TRBV7-3
ASSNKNALTGDFTDTQY TRBJ2-3 TRBV13
ASSTAGTGSIEAF TRBJ1-1 TRBV11-1
ASSPGRGISYEQY TRBJ2-7 TRBV7-9
ASSFGGQGKHEQY TRBJ2-7 TRBV5-6
ASSSPLDRGATNEKLF TRBJ1-4 TRBV7-9
ASSEGQGYETQY TRBJ2-5 TRBV10-1
SVGGTGLTYEQY TRBJ2-7 TRBV29-1
ASSSGFNSEAF TRBJ1-1 TRBV11-2
ASRIGLAGGLKGDEQF TRBJ2-1 TRBV2
ASSLLGGVETQY TRBJ2-5 TRBV5-1
ASSLSGRKETQY TRBJ2-5 TRBV5-1
ASSKGITLFYEQY TRBJ2-7 TRBV7-9
ATSREREGRDEQF TRBJ2-1 TRBV15
ASSQGPGLAEETQY TRBJ2-5 TRBV4-2
ASSPPITNTEAF TRBJ1-1 TRBV7-9
ASPGYEQY TRBJ2-7 TRBV5-1
ASTLTGFSNQPQH TRBJ1-5 TRBV28
ASSLVGGGPYEQY TRBJ2-7 TRBV5-4
ASSPRRGPGDYGYT TRBJ1-2 TRBV5-6
ASSGRTRDTQY TRBJ2-3 TRBV2
ASSPASGSFYEQY TRBJ2-7 TRBV18